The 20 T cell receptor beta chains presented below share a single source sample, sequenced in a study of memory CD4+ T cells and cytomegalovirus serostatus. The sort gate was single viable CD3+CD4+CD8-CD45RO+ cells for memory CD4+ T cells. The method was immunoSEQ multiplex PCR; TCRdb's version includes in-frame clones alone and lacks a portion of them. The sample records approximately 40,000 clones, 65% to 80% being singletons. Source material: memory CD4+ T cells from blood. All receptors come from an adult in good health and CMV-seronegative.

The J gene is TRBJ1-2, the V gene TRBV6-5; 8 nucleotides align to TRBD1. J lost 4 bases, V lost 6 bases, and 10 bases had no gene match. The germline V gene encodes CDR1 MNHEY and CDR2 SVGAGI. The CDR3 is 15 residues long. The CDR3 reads CASSDTDRAGYGYTF. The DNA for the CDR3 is TGTGCCAGCAGCGACACGGACAGGGCAGGCTATGGCTACACCTTC.

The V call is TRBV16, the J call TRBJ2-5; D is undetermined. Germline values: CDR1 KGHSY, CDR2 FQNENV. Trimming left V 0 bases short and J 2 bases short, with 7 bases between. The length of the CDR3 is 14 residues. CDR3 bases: TGTGCCAGCAGCCAATCGAGCCTACAAGAGACCCAGTACTTC. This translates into CASSQSSLQETQYF.

CDR3 protein: CASSSGVTDTQYF. For the CDR3, the DNA is TGCGCCAGCAGCTCTGGCGTCACAGATACGCAGTATTTT. The chain has TRBV5-1 and TRBJ2-3, with unresolved D. Germline-derived CDR1 and CDR2 are SGHRS and YFSETQ. The ends were cut back, 3 bases at V and 2 bases at J, with 7 bases in the middle. This CDR3 is built from 13 residues.

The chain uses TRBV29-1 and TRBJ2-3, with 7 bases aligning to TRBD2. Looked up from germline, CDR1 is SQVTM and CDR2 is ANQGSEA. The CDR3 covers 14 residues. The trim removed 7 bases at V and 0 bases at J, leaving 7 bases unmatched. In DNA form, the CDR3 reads TGCAGCGCCCCCCGGCGGGGGAGCACAGATACGCAGTATTTT. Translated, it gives CSAPRRGSTDTQYF.

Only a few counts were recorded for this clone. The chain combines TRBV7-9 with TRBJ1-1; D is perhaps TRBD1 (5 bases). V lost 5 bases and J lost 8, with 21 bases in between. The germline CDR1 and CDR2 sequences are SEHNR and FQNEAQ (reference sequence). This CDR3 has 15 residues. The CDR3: CASSELGARLPEAFF. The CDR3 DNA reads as TGTGCCAGCAGCGAACTCGGGGCCCGCCTCCCCGAAGCTTTCTTT.

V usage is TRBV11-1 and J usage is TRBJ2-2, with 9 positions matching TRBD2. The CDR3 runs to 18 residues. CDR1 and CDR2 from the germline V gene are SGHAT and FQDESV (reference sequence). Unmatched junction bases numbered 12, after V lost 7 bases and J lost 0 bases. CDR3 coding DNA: TGTGCCAGCAATATTGGGGGCGGGGGGGTCGCGAACACCGGGGAGCTGTTTTTT. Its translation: CASNIGGGGVANTGELFF. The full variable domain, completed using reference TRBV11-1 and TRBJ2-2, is EAEVAQSPRYKITEKSQAVAFWCDPISGHATLYWYRQILGQGPELLVQFQDESVVDDSQLPKDRFSAERLKGVDSTLKIQPAELGDSAMYLCASNIGGGGVANTGELFFGEGSRLTVL.

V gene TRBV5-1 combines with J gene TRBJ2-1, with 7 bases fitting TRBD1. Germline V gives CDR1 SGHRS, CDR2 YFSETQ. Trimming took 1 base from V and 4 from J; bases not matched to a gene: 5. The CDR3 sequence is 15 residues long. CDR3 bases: TGCGCCAGCAGCTTGTTACCGGGACAGTACAATGAGCAGTTCTTC. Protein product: CASSLLPGQYNEQFF.

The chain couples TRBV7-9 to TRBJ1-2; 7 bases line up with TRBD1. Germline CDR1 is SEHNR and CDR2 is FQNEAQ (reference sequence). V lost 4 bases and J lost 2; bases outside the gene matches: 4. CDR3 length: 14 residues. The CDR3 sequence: CASSSAGQNYGYTF. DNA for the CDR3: TGTGCCAGCAGCTCAGCGGGACAGAACTATGGCTACACCTTC.

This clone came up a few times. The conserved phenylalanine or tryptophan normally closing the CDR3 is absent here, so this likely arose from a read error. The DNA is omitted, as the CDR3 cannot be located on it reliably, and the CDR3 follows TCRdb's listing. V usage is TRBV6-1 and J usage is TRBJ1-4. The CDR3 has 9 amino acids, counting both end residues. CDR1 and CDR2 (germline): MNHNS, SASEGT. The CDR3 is CASGHRAVY.

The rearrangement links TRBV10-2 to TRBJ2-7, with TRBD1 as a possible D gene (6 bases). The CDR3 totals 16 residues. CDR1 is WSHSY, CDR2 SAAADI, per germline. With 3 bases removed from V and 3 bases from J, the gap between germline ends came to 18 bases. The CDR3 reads CASSDQRQATNYEQYF. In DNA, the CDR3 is TGCGCCAGCAGTGACCAGCGACAGGCTACAAACTACGAGCAGTACTTC.

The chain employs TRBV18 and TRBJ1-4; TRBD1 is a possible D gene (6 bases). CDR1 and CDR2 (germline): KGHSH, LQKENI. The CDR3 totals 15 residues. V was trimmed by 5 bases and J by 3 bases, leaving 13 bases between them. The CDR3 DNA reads TGTGCCAGCTCATCAGTCAGGGGACCTAATGAAAAACTGTTTTTT. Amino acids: CASSSVRGPNEKLFF.

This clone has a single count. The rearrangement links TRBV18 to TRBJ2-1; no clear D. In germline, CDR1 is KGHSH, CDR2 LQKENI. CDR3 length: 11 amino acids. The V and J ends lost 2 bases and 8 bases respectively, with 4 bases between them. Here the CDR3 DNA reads TGTGCCAGCTCACCAGGGGATGAGCAGTTCTTC. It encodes CASSPGDEQFF.

CDR3 coding DNA: TGTGCCTGCTCGGACAGGCCTTGGCCCCAGCATTTT. This gives the protein CACSDRPWPQHF. The J gene is TRBJ1-5, the V gene TRBV28; 7 bases align to TRBD1. Germline trimming cut 11 bases from V and 9 bases from J; bases unmatched to any gene: 10. The CDR3 has 12 residues. CDR1 and CDR2 (germline): MDHEN, SYDVKM.

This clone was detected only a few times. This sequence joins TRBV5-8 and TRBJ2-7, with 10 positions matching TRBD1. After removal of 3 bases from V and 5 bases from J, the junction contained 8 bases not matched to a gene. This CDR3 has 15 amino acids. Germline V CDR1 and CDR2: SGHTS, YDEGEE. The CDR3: CASSSPTTGGDEQYF. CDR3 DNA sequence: TGTGCCAGCAGCTCGCCAACGACAGGGGGCGACGAGCAGTACTTC. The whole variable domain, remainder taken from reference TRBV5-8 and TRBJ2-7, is EAGVTQSPTHLIKTRGQQATLRCSPISGHTSVYWYQQALGLGLQFLLWYDEGEERNRGNFPPRFSGRQFPNYSSELNVNALELEDSALYLCASSSPTTGGDEQYFGPGTRLTVT.

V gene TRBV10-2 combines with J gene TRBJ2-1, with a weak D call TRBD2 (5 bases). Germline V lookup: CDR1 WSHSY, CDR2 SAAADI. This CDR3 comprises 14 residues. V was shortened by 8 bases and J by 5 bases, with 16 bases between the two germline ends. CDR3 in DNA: TGCGCCAGCCTCCCCCAACGGGATAACAATGAGCAGTTCTTC. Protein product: CASLPQRDNNEQFF.

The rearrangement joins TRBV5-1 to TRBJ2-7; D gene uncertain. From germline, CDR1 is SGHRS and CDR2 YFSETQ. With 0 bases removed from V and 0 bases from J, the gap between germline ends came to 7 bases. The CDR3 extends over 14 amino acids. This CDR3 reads CASSLDGYSYEQYF. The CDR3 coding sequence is TGCGCCAGCAGCTTGGACGGGTACTCCTACGAGCAGTACTTC.

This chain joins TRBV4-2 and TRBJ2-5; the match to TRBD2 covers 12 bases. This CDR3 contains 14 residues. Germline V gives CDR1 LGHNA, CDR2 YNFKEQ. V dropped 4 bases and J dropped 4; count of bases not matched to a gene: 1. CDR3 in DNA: TGTGCCAGCAGCCCGACTAGCGGGGGAGAGACCCAGTACTTC. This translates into CASSPTSGGETQYF.

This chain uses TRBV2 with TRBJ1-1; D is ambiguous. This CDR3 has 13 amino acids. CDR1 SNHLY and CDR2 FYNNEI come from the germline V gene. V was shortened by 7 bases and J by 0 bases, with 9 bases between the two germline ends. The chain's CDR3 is CASTNGLNTEAFF. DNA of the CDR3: TGTGCCAGCACTAACGGATTGAACACTGAAGCTTTCTTT.

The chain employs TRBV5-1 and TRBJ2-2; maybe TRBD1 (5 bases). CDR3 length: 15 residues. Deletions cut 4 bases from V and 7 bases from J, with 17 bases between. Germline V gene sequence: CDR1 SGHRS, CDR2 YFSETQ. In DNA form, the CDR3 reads TGCGCCAGCAGCCCCACGTCAGGGTATGGCGGGGAGCTGTTTTTT. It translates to CASSPTSGYGGELFF.

CDR3 in DNA: TGCGCCAGCAGCTTGGCAGGGTTAGGAAACACCATATATTTT. Its translation: CASSLAGLGNTIYF. The chain employs TRBV5-1 and TRBJ1-3, with D possibly TRBD1 on 5 matching bases. The germline V gene has CDR1 SGHRS and CDR2 YFSETQ. V was cut by 0 bases and J by 4 bases, with 8 bases left in between. The CDR3 loop spans 14 amino acids. The entire variable domain, with the rest obtained from reference TRBV5-1 and TRBJ1-3, is as follows: KAGVTQTPRYLIKTRGQQVTLSCSPISGHRSVSWYQQTPGQGLQFLFEYFSETQRNKGNFPGRFSGRQFSNSRSEMNVSTLELGDSALYLCASSLAGLGNTIYFGEGSWLTVV.